This T cell receptor (beta chain) is drawn from a study of T cells in Graves' hyperthyroidism and ophthalmopathy (dated by TCRdb to the late 2010s). Study-wide context: Peripheral blood was collected at initial diagnosis, before any treatment. The 100 discovery patients were divided at random into training and test sets in a 7:3 ratio. The paper describes TCR Vbeta CDR3 sequencing of about 140 peripheral blood samples, made up of 43 ophthalmopathy patients, roughly 72 hyperthyroidism patients and some 17 progressor patients. To identify TCR V-J signatures that set the groups apart, the researchers used a discovery cohort of more than 95 patients, made up of under 50 with Graves' ophthalmopathy and 57 with stable Graves' hyperthyroidism. In addition, the study compared T-cell repertoires in thyroid tissue and in blood from about 6 Graves' hyperthyroidism patients. An independent validation cohort of some 18 hyperthyroidism patients and approximately 15 patients who later progressed to ophthalmopathy tested prospective prediction of ophthalmopathy. After blood sampling, hyperthyroidism patients were treated with methimazole at a starting dose of 30 mg daily, and ophthalmopathy patients were treated with high-dose intravenous methylprednisolone.

A patient counted as having stable Graves' hyperthyroidism if no progression to ophthalmopathy occurred over 18 months of follow-up. Hyperthyroidism patients were aged 18 to 65 years and newly diagnosed, with disease duration of less than 2 months. Any patient with an uncontrolled infection, another autoimmune disease, pregnancy or lactation was excluded. Diagnoses were based on clinical symptoms, serum thyroxine and TRAb, thyroid ultrasound and orbital computed tomography. PBMCs were isolated from 10 ml of fresh peripheral blood by Ficoll-Paque density gradient centrifugation. Total RNA was extracted using Trizol reagent, and RNA quality was assessed on an Agilent 2100 Bioanalyzer. The research as a whole found: Sample size was not statistically predetermined, and blinding of investigators to group allocation was not performed. In validation, progression to ophthalmopathy was predicted by the model with around 70% sensitivity and 72.22% specificity, a median of about 6.8 months before onset. Most expanded thyroid clonotypes (frequency above 0.001) were also found in blood, which suggests that blood repertoires may mirror thyroid immune responses. In cross-validation, a model built on a 13 V-J signature told ophthalmopathy apart from stable hyperthyroidism with 87.88% sensitivity and around 83% specificity, and in testing the same model reached 80%/75%.

Looking up the germline V gene yields CDR1 SGDLS and CDR2 YYNGEE. The CDR3 goes from the cysteine to the phenylalanine over 14 residues. Just CDR3 DNA is preserved here, 42 bases in frame from base 1. Trimming removed 0 bases from V and 6 bases from J; the gene matches leave 4 bases unexplained. This clonotype was recorded at least ten times. Its antigen is unknown. Base qualities are not recorded, but no much larger clone differs from it by a single base. TCR beta CDR3 regions were amplified from RNA transcripts. The TCR CDR3 was subjected to a first round of RT-PCR using the HTBI primer set and the Qiagen OneStep RT-PCR kit. Libraries were constructed in a second round of multiplex PCR, after which size selection and purification were performed. Paired-end sequencing of the libraries was performed with 100 bp reads on an Illumina HiSeq2000. Per the original workflow: SOAPnuke was used to process the raw data, removing reads that contained adapters or uncalled bases, had a mean Phred below 15, or lacked an exact match to the constant primer or identifier. High-quality paired reads were merged with COPE v1.2.5, and unique nucleotide sequences were defined as clonotypes. MiTCR v1.1 was used to align clonotypes to the IMGT TRBV, TRBD and TRBJ reference segments. Only V-J combinations with frequency above 0.0001, covering 99% to 99.2% of repertoires, were analysed. The TCS score was defined as F50 (clonal expansion) divided by E x V (chaos), with BLOSUM62-based TCRdist calculated between CDR3 peptides within each V-J. Welch's t-statistics and random forest reduced 450 to 600 V-J features to fewer than 15, which were used in a naive Bayes classifier (R e1071). TCRdb passed the public sequencing reads through fastp at Q25 and MiXCR, retaining productive beta sequences. Each entry is one CDR3 protein sequence, shown with its most common DNA and genes. V and J calls and clone size were set by TCRdb, not the authors. The sample table lists some 720,000 distinct CDR3 sequences, roughly 15% of them with a count of one. Under 9.5% of the sample goes to the ten largest clones.

The receptor was isolated from a man aged 18 to 29 with Graves' hyperthyroidism. The chain is made from TRBV9 and TRBJ2-7, and TRBD1 aligns with 9 junction nucleotides. Input material: blood. This receptor carries the CDR3 CASSVEQGATEQYF. The DNA is TGTGCCAGCAGCGTAGAACAGGGGGCCACCGAGCAGTACTTC.